The rows below give T cell receptor beta chains drawn from one sample of a study of CD8 T cells in Susac syndrome. MiXCR, applied by TCRdb to the immunoSEQ multiplex PCR reads, yields one record per CDR3 protein. This sample yields under 350,000 distinct CDR3 sequences, of which approximately 90% are seen a single time; approximately 0.065% belongs to the top ten. Material: CD4+ T cells from PBMCs. Receptor source: a human donor with multiple sclerosis. Both conserved end residues are part of each CDR3. D genes are given only for firm matches. The listing skips clone size in some rows; elsewhere it reads once, few, many or a size class.

j_call	v_call	clone_size	d_call	cdr3_aa	cdr3_nt
TRBJ2-2	TRBV7-3	-	TRBD2	CASSPNGGWNTGELFF	TGTGCCAGCAGCCCAAACGGGGGGTGGAACACCGGGGAGCTGTTTTTT
TRBJ1-5	TRBV20-1	-	-	CSARKGGLRNQPQHF	TGCAGTGCCCGTAAGGGGGGACTTCGCAATCAGCCCCAGCATTTT
TRBJ2-2	TRBV5-6	-	-	CASSLTEHWGGAGELFF	TGTGCCAGCAGCTTGACTGAGCACTGGGGGGGCGCCGGGGAGCTGTTTTTT
TRBJ1-2	TRBV19	-	-	CASSIDASYGYTF	TGTGCCAGTAGTATAGACGCCTCCTATGGCTACACCTTC
TRBJ2-5	TRBV6-6	-	TRBD1	CASSYGGQGTQETQYF	TGTGCCAGCAGTTACGGAGGACAGGGAACCCAAGAGACCCAGTACTTC
TRBJ2-3	TRBV19	-	TRBD2	CASGSGGPPNTQYF	TGTGCCAGTGGTAGCGGGGGGCCACCGAATACGCAGTATTTT
TRBJ2-1	TRBV5-4	-	TRBD2	CASSPRARTSPYNEQFF	TGTGCCAGCAGCCCCCGGGCCCGGACTAGTCCCTACAATGAGCAGTTCTTC
TRBJ1-3	TRBV12-3/TRBV12-4	once	TRBD1	CASREDRGLGNTIYF	TGTGCCAGCAGGGAGGACAGGGGGCTTGGAAACACCATATATTTT
TRBJ1-2	TRBV3-1	-	TRBD1	CASSQEPGTGGFRGYTF	TGTGCCAGCAGCCAAGAACCCGGGACAGGTGGCTTTCGCGGCTACACCTTC
TRBJ1-6	TRBV19	-	TRBD1	CAAWDRGFNSPLHF	TGTGCCGCCTGGGACAGGGGATTTAATTCACCCCTCCACTTT
TRBJ1-2	TRBV7-9	-	-	CASSLPIANYGYTF	TGTGCCAGCAGCTTACCGATCGCTAACTATGGCTACACCTTC
TRBJ2-7	TRBV12-3/TRBV12-4	few	-	CASSSRDYEQYF	TGTGCCAGCAGCTCCCGGGACTACGAGCAGTACTTC
TRBJ1-1	TRBV12-3/TRBV12-4	-	-	CASSLVGPDTEAFF	TGTGCCAGCAGTTTAGTGGGGCCAGACACTGAAGCTTTCTTT
TRBJ2-1	TRBV12-3/TRBV12-4	-	-	CASSSTGGYNEQFF	TGTGCCAGCAGTTCCACCGGGGGCTACAATGAGCAGTTCTTC
TRBJ1-6	TRBV18	-	-	CASSLQGSLGSPLHF	TGTGCCAGCTCATTACAGGGCTCTCTGGGTTCACCCCTCCACTTT
TRBJ2-5	TRBV30	-	-	CAWSVGLGETQYF	TGTGCCTGGAGTGTGGGGTTGGGGGAGACCCAGTACTTC
TRBJ1-2	TRBV11-1	few	-	CASSWGHRSYGYTF	TGTGCCAGCAGCTGGGGACACCGCTCCTATGGCTACACCTTC
TRBJ1-5	TRBV19	-	TRBD1	CASSIRTGGVKPWQPQHF	TGTGCCAGTAGTATTAGGACAGGGGGCGTAAAGCCCTGGCAGCCCCAGCATTTT
TRBJ1-2	TRBV7-9	-	-	CASTLYIESGYTF	TGTGCCAGCACCCTGTATATCGAGTCGGGCTACACCTTC
TRBJ2-7	TRBV5-1	-	-	CANSTGTGSYEQYF	TGCGCCAATTCAACAGGAACGGGCTCCTACGAGCAGTACTTC
TRBJ2-3	TRBV20-1	-	TRBD2	CSARERTSGLVDTQYF	TGCAGTGCTAGAGAAAGGACTAGCGGACTGGTAGATACGCAGTATTTT
TRBJ2-7	TRBV3-1	-	-	CASSQGTVYEQYF	TGTGCCAGCAGCCAAGGGACAGTCTACGAGCAGTACTTC
TRBJ1-1	TRBV2	-	-	CASRVRGLLGEAFF	TGTGCCAGCAGGGTTCGGGGGCTCCTGGGTGAAGCTTTCTTT
TRBJ2-5	TRBV14	-	-	CASSQESGWVGETQYF	TGTGCCAGCAGCCAAGAATCAGGTTGGGTAGGGGAGACCCAGTACTTC
TRBJ2-1	TRBV20-1	-	-	CSASTQSFAVF	TGCAGTGCTAGCACCCAAAGTTTTGCGGTCTTC
TRBJ2-1	TRBV6-2/TRBV6-3	-	TRBD2	CASSHDLAGGSNEQFF	TGTGCCAGCAGTCACGACCTAGCGGGGGGGTCCAATGAGCAGTTCTTC
TRBJ1-5	TRBV6-6	once	-	CASGQVLSPQHF	TGTGCCAGCGGGCAGGTACTATCACCCCAGCATTTT
TRBJ2-3	TRBV2	-	-	CASSKDSGYFSTDTQYF	TGTGCCAGCAGCAAAGACTCGGGTTACTTTAGCACAGATACGCAGTATTTT
TRBJ2-2	TRBV11-2	-	-	CASSWGLRERAGELFF	TGTGCCAGCAGCTGGGGACTCCGAGAGCGCGCCGGGGAGCTGTTTTTT
TRBJ1-2	TRBV7-2	-	-	CASSFRRPAGYTF	TGTGCCAGCAGCTTCCGCCGACCGGCGGGCTACACCTTC
TRBJ1-2	TRBV10-3	-	-	CAISDLDRSNYGYTF	TGTGCCATCAGCGACCTGGACAGATCTAACTATGGCTACACCTTC
TRBJ2-2	TRBV28	-	-	CASSKPQGNTGELSF	TGTGCCAGCAGCAAACCACAGGGAAACACCGGGGAGCTGTCTTTT
TRBJ2-5	TRBV12-3/TRBV12-4	-	-	CASLSTGIGTQYF	TGTGCCAGCCTATCCACCGGAATAGGGACCCAGTACTTC
TRBJ2-6	TRBV6-6	-	TRBD1	CASATGKGSGANVLTF	TGTGCCAGCGCGACAGGGAAAGGTTCCGGGGCCAACGTCCTGACTTTC
TRBJ2-1	TRBV29-1	-	TRBD1	CSVTGQGGNEQFF	TGCAGCGTTACCGGACAGGGAGGCAATGAGCAGTTCTTC
TRBJ2-2	TRBV20-1	-	-	CSASSPGAGELFF	TGCAGTGCTTCCTCACCGGGCGCCGGGGAGCTGTTTTTT
TRBJ2-5	TRBV30	-	-	CAWSGGGGGETQYF	TGTGCCTGGAGTGGAGGAGGGGGCGGAGAGACCCAGTACTTC
TRBJ1-1	TRBV5-4	-	-	CASSLGPQAFF	TGTGCCAGCAGCTTGGGCCCCCAAGCTTTCTTT
TRBJ2-7	TRBV20-1	-	TRBD1	CSAIDRGRSYEQYF	TGCAGTGCCATAGACAGGGGGCGATCCTACGAGCAGTACTTC
TRBJ2-7	TRBV9	-	-	CASSVGTQTYEQYF	TGTGCCAGCAGCGTAGGGACCCAAACCTACGAGCAGTACTTC
TRBJ1-5	TRBV19	-	-	CASRPSGNQPQHF	TGTGCCAGTAGGCCTTCAGGCAATCAGCCCCAGCATTTT
TRBJ1-5	TRBV20-1	-	-	CSARSDLSNQPQHF	TGCAGTGCTAGATCAGACCTAAGCAATCAGCCCCAGCATTTT
TRBJ2-4	TRBV12-3/TRBV12-4	-	-	CASSDDTAKNIQYF	TGTGCCAGCAGTGACGACACAGCCAAAAACATTCAGTACTTC
TRBJ2-1	TRBV29-1	-	-	CSVAATVYNEQFF	TGCAGCGTTGCCGCGACAGTATACAATGAGCAGTTCTTC
TRBJ2-1	TRBV11-2	-	TRBD2	CASTPGTSGYNEQFF	TGTGCCAGCACCCCGGGGACTAGCGGTTACAATGAGCAGTTCTTC
TRBJ2-2	TRBV20-1	-	-	CSAPSFTSNTGELFF	TGCAGTGCTCCTTCCTTTACTAGCAACACCGGGGAGCTGTTTTTT
TRBJ1-5	TRBV5-8	-	TRBD1	CASSLAGRGHQPQHF	TGTGCCAGCAGCTTGGCCGGGAGGGGGCATCAGCCCCAGCATTTT
TRBJ2-3	TRBV4-3	-	-	CASSQDPVGSTDTQYF	TGCGCCAGCAGCCAAGATCCAGTGGGGTCCACAGATACGCAGTATTTT
TRBJ2-7	TRBV2	-	TRBD1	CASSESTGQGWYEQYF	TGTGCCAGCAGTGAAAGTACAGGACAGGGGTGGTACGAGCAGTACTTC
TRBJ2-7	TRBV2	-	TRBD1	CASRGQGYEQYF	TGTGCCAGCCGAGGACAGGGCTACGAGCAGTACTTC
TRBJ2-7	TRBV19	-	-	CASSQVDEGEQYF	TGTGCCAGTAGCCAGGTGGATGAGGGCGAGCAGTACTTC
TRBJ1-6	TRBV6-5	-	-	CASSYLGQHSPLHF	TGTGCCAGCAGTTACCTCGGACAGCATTCACCCCTCCACTTT
TRBJ2-3	TRBV28	few	TRBD2	CASSLVGKRGRTDTQYF	TGTGCCAGCAGTTTAGTGGGGAAGCGGGGGCGCACAGATACGCAGTATTTT
TRBJ2-7	TRBV5-1	once	TRBD1	CASSHPTGPYEQYF	TGCGCCAGCAGCCACCCGACAGGGCCCTACGAGCAGTACTTC